One sample yielded the 8 T cell receptor beta chains listed below, sequenced in a study of tumor-infiltrating lymphocytes in oesophageal squamous cell carcinoma. Using its own MiXCR run on the PCR reads, TCRdb lists one record per CDR3 protein. The sample has approximately 20,000 distinct CDR3 sequences, approximately 39% seen once; the top ten hold around two fifths. Material for sequencing was esophageal tumor tissue. Source of these receptors: a male donor with esophageal squamous cell carcinoma.

This clonotype occurred once. One base away lies a much larger clone, so this may be a sequencing read error. The CDR3 is CASSSQVAGGYNEQYF. CDR3 DNA sequence: TGCGCCAGCAGCTCCCAAGTGGCGGGAGGATACAATGAGCAGTACTTC. The chain employs TRBV5-1 and TRBJ2-7, with TRBD2 matching 8 bases. The length of the CDR3 is 16 residues. Germline lookup yields CDR1 SGHRS and CDR2 YFSETQ. Germline trimming cut 3 bases from V and 7 bases from J; bases unmatched to any gene: 15.

The DNA of the CDR3 is TGTGCCAGCAGCTTAAGGGAGGGGAGCTCCTACAATGAGCAGTTCTTC. Its protein product is CASSLREGSSYNEQFF. The V and J genes are TRBV7-9 and TRBJ2-1; 7 nucleotides agree with TRBD2. Germline lookup yields CDR1 SEHNR and CDR2 FQNEAQ (reference sequence). Trimming at V came to 2 bases and at J to 0 bases, leaving 4 bases not matched to a gene. CDR3 size: 16 residues.

At least ten counts were recorded for this clonotype. J is TRBJ2-7 and V is TRBV24-1; D is perhaps TRBD1 or TRBD2 (6 bases each). The germline CDR1 and CDR2 sequences are KGHDR and SFDVKD. V was clipped by 5 bases and J by 3 bases, with 25 bases between them. This CDR3 spans 18 amino acids. The DNA for the CDR3 is TGTGCCACCAGTGGGACGGGGGCGGTAGTCCCCCTTTACTACGAGCAGTACTTC. Encoded protein: CATSGTGAVVPLYYEQYF.

The gene calls are TRBV7-8 and TRBJ2-3; TRBD2 matches 9 bases. Germline V lookup: CDR1 SGHVS, CDR2 FQNEAQ. V shed 3 bases, J shed 0 bases, and the junction held 7 bases outside the gene matches. The CDR3 totals 17 residues. DNA for the CDR3: TGTGCCAGCAGCTTGGAGACTAGCGGCCCAAGCACAGATACGCAGTATTTT. It specifies CASSLETSGPSTDTQYF.

The genes are TRBV7-6 and TRBJ2-6; D is unresolved. Trimming took 1 base from V and 2 from J, leaving 9 bases between them. CDR3 size: 16 residues. Germline assignment: CDR1 SGHVS and CDR2 FNYEAQ. The CDR3 region is CASSLGGATGANVLTF. The CDR3 nucleotides are TGTGCCAGCAGCTTAGGAGGAGCGACTGGGGCCAACGTCCTGACTTTC.

The chain couples TRBV19 to TRBJ2-7, with D perhaps TRBD1 or TRBD2 (5 bases each). Germline loops: CDR1 LNHDA, CDR2 SQIVND (reference sequence). This CDR3 has 15 residues. Trimming cost V 5 bases and J 7 bases, with 21 bases left between them. CDR3 sequence (DNA): TGTGCCAGTAGTCCCCGGGACCAGCCCCCCAATGAGCAGTACTTC. It yields the protein CASSPRDQPPNEQYF.

By proportion, this clonotype is large. The chain combines TRBV6-1 with TRBJ2-7, with TRBD2 identical over 8 bases. This CDR3 spans 16 amino acids. With 3 bases clipped from V and 4 bases from J, the junction kept 11 bases outside the gene matches. The germline V gene has CDR1 MNHNS and CDR2 SASEGT. CDR3 nucleotides: TGTGCCAGCAGTGATGCCAGCGGGGGCCGTCCATACGAGCAGTACTTC. This codes for CASSDASGGRPYEQYF.

This clonotype was counted a single time. V and J are TRBV28 and TRBJ1-2, with D hard to call. Germline V gives CDR1 MDHEN, CDR2 SYDVKM. The V end lost 6 bases, the J end lost 2 bases, and 16 bases lay between the germline ends. CDR3 length: 15 residues. Written as DNA, the CDR3 is TGTGCCAGCAGCCTGGAGACCGACCCAAACTATGGCTACACCTTC. It specifies CASSLETDPNYGYTF.